This T cell receptor beta chain was recorded in a study of blood T cell repertoires in COVID-19. For the study at large: T cells, B-cell-depleted T cells, or PBMCs provided the cDNA or gDNA that served as material.

CDR1 and CDR2 from the germline V gene are LNHDA and SQIVND (reference sequence). Germline trimming cut 7 bases from V and 7 bases from J; bases unmatched to any gene: 15. There are 16 residues in the CDR3. The assay was immunoSEQ multiplex PCR, and TCRdb's table has in-frame clones only and misses some. Here the sample spans roughly 200,000 clones, around 85% being singletons. Participants came from some 26 US areas, aged roughly 18 to 95 years. Cohort 3 donors counted as recovered after two negative PCRs, clearance, or resolved symptoms. The J gene is TRBJ2-1, the V gene TRBV19; TRBD2 aligns across 8 bases. The sequence was obtained from a man aged 40-49 years who had recovered from COVID-19. The sequenced material came from PBMCs or T cells enriched from blood (not recorded which). Here the CDR3 reads CASNNLSGTRGNEQFF. DNA of the CDR3: TGTGCCAGTAACAATCTTTCCGGGACTAGGGGAAATGAGCAGTTCTTC.